This record concerns one T cell receptor beta chain sequence. How the authors handled the data: How many nucleated cells were present was estimated from reference gene primer amplification. Libraries were prepared by immunoSEQ multiplex PCR; TCRdb keeps only in-frame clonotypes and omits some of them. V, J and clone size are those of that table, while D and trimming were read from the DNA. Of tens of thousands of clones listed, roughly 90% are singletons. The Seattle patients joined while their infection was active and were tracked longitudinally afterward. This sample was taken from a study of blood T cell repertoires in COVID-19. Study at large: Acute and convalescent COVID-19 specimens originated in the United States, Italy and Spain. The analysed material was cDNA or gDNA that came from T cells, B-cell-depleted T cells, or PBMCs.

Sample: peripheral blood. The source is a man aged 50 to 60 with COVID-19, enrolled during active disease.

The chain's CDR3 is CASSEPAERTDEQYF. The CDR3 region has the DNA TGCGCCAGCAGTGAGCCGGCAGAGCGGACGGACGAGCAGTACTTC. The chain has TRBV10-1 and TRBJ2-7; tentative D call: TRBD2 (5 bases). Germline V gene data show CDR1 as WNHNN and CDR2 as SYGVQD (reference sequence). V was cut by 2 bases and J by 5 bases, with 16 bases left in between. This CDR3 is 15 amino acids long.